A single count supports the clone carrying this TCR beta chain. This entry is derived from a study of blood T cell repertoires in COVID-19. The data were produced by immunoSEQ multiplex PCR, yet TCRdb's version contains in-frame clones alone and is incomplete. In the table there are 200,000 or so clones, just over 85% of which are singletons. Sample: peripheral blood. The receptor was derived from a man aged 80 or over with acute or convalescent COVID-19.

The DNA of the CDR3 is TGTGCTAGTGGTTTGGTACGGGTGGGAGGTAGCACAGATACGCAGTATTTT. Protein: CASGLVRVGGSTDTQYF. This sequence joins TRBV12-5 and TRBJ2-3, with D maybe TRBD2 (6 bases). The CDR3 sequence is 17 residues long. Germline CDR1 LGHNT, CDR2 FRNRAP. V shed 0 bases and J shed 0 bases, with 13 bases lying between them.